These 22 T cell receptor beta chains originate from one sample sequenced in a study of control samples from healthy donors and cancer patients. Using immunoSEQ multiplex PCR, the repertoire was profiled, and TCRdb retains in-frame clones only, with some absent. The repertoire has 120,000 to 150,000 clones, around 94% of them found once; the top ten carry roughly 14%. Sequencing was done on a sample of blood. These receptors came from a man in his forties or fifties in good health.

V is TRBV7-2 and J is TRBJ1-2; D is unresolved. With 5 bases removed from V and 5 bases from J, the gap between germline ends came to 12 bases. The CDR3 is 13 amino acids. Germline V gene data show CDR1 as SGHTA and CDR2 as FQGNSA. The CDR3 sequence is CASSLGSTYGYTF. The CDR3 DNA is TGTGCCAGCAGCCTGGGTTCTACTTATGGCTACACCTTC.

This sequence joins TRBV2 and TRBJ2-3; maybe TRBD1 (5 bases). Germline V CDR1 and CDR2: SNHLY, FYNNEI. The CDR3 has 14 amino acids. V lost 3 bases and J lost 2, with 9 bases in between. For the CDR3, the DNA is TGTGCCAGCAGTGACAGGGCACACACAGATACGCAGTATTTT. Its translation is CASSDRAHTDTQYF.

The chain uses TRBV7-2 and TRBJ2-7; D not certain. The CDR3 covers 15 residues. Germline CDR1 reads SGHTA; CDR2 reads FQGNSA. With 1 base removed from V and 7 bases from J, the gap between germline ends came to 17 bases. The CDR3 DNA sequence: TGTGCCAGCAGCTTAGTTGTAGCCGGCGTCAGGGAGCAGTACTTC. Its protein product is CASSLVVAGVREQYF. Full variable domain (remainder filled in from reference TRBV7-2 and TRBJ2-7): GAGVSQSPSNKVTEKGKDVELRCDPISGHTALYWYRQSLGQGLEFLIYFQGNSAPDKSGLPSDRFSAERTGGSVSTLTIQRTQQEDSAVYLCASSLVVAGVREQYFGPGTRLTVT.

The chain joins TRBV6-6 to TRBJ2-7; 9 positions match TRBD1. V dropped 5 bases and J dropped 1; count of bases not matched to a gene: 6. CDR1 and CDR2 from the germline V gene are MNHNY and SVGAGI (reference sequence). The CDR3 is 15 residues long. The DNA of the CDR3 is TGTGCCAGCAGTCCCGGGACAGGGTCATCCTACGAGCAGTACTTC. Amino acids: CASSPGTGSSYEQYF.

Worth noting for this clone: In the same sample, other DNA sequences code for this CDR3. V usage is TRBV9 and J usage is TRBJ1-1; D unresolved. Germline CDR1 reads SGDLS; CDR2 reads YYNGEE. This CDR3 contains 14 residues. The ends were cut back, 0 bases at V and 0 bases at J, with 6 bases in the middle. CDR3 amino acids: CASSVDIMNTEAFF. CDR3 nucleotides: TGTGCCAGCAGCGTAGACATAATGAACACTGAAGCTTTCTTT.

The chain combines TRBV28 with TRBJ1-3, with D uncertain. Trimming left V 5 bases short and J 8 bases short, with 10 bases between. This CDR3 region has 12 residues. The germline V gene encodes CDR1 MDHEN and CDR2 SYDVKM. CDR3: CASSPTSHTIYF. In DNA form, the CDR3 reads TGTGCCAGCAGTCCGACCTCCCACACCATATATTTT.

CDR3 amino acids: CASSESTGTAEAFF. CDR3 nucleotides: TGCGCCAGCAGTGAGTCTACAGGGACGGCCGAAGCTTTCTTT. This chain uses TRBV10-2 with TRBJ1-1; tentatively, D is TRBD1 (6 bases). CDR1 and CDR2 from the germline V gene are WSHSY and SAAADI. V shed 0 bases and J shed 8 bases, with 13 bases lying between them. The CDR3 has 14 amino acids.

This chain joins TRBV24-1 and TRBJ2-1; weak D call: TRBD1 (6 bases). Deletions cut 3 bases from V and 4 bases from J, with 12 bases between. The V gene's germline CDR1 is KGHDR and CDR2 SFDVKD. The length of the CDR3 is 15 residues. CDR3 DNA: TGTGCCACCAGTGATACGACAGGATCTTACAATGAGCAGTTCTTC. It translates to CATSDTTGSYNEQFF.

The V and J genes are TRBV28 and TRBJ2-7; 8 bases align to TRBD1. V trimming: 1 base; J trimming: 1 base; junction bases outside the gene matches: 6. Germline V lookup: CDR1 MDHEN, CDR2 SYDVKM. The CDR3 has 16 residues. CDR3 coding DNA: TGTGCCAGCAGTTTATCTGTGGGACAGGTGTCCTACGAGCAGTACTTC. The encoded protein is CASSLSVGQVSYEQYF.

This clone has a single count. J is TRBJ1-5 and V is TRBV5-5; D possibly corresponds to TRBD1 (5 bases). The CDR3 length is 17 residues. Deletions cut 0 bases from V and 0 bases from J, with 13 bases between. CDR1 and CDR2 from the germline V gene are SGHKS and YYEKEE (reference sequence). DNA for the CDR3: TGTGCCAGCAGCTTGGAGGGGCAGGTGTATAGCAATCAGCCCCAGCATTTT. Its translation: CASSLEGQVYSNQPQHF.

This clone has only one observation. The rearrangement uses TRBV7-9 and TRBJ2-7, with 11 bases identical to TRBD1. The CDR3 loop spans 14 amino acids. Germline lookup yields CDR1 SEHNR and CDR2 FQNEAQ (reference sequence). Trimming at V came to 1 base and at J to 6 bases, leaving 2 bases not matched to a gene. CDR3 sequence reads: CASSLDGTGGEQYF. Here the CDR3 DNA reads TGTGCCAGCAGCTTAGACGGGACAGGGGGCGAGCAGTACTTC.

V and J are TRBV7-9 and TRBJ2-2; no definite D call. V dropped 5 bases and J dropped 8 bases, with 12 bases sitting between them. The CDR3 contains 13 residues. Germline CDR1 is SEHNR and CDR2 is FQNEAQ (reference sequence). CDR3 protein: CASSDRVAGELFF. DNA for the CDR3: TGTGCCAGCAGCGATAGGGTAGCTGGGGAGCTGTTTTTT.

The chain carries TRBV4-2 and TRBJ1-1, with D perhaps TRBD1 (6 bases). V gave up 7 bases and J gave up 0 bases, with 15 bases separating them. Germline V gene lookup returns CDR1 LGHNA and CDR2 YNFKEQ. The CDR3 has 15 amino acids. CDR3 coding DNA: TGTGCCAGCACCCCAGGGGCAGGCTTGAACACTGAAGCTTTCTTT. Translated, it gives CASTPGAGLNTEAFF.

J is TRBJ2-2 and V is TRBV24-1, with D possibly matching TRBD2 (5 bases). From germline, CDR1 is KGHDR and CDR2 SFDVKD. There are 14 residues in the CDR3. V was shortened by 9 bases and J by 0 bases, with 10 bases between the two germline ends. CDR3 sequence reads: CATSGKSNTGELFF. The CDR3 coding sequence is TGTGCCACCTCGGGAAAATCGAACACCGGGGAGCTGTTTTTT.

The chain recombines TRBV7-8 with TRBJ1-1; D is perhaps TRBD1 (5 bases). There are 11 residues in the CDR3. V shed 5 bases and J shed 10 bases, with 11 bases lying between them. Germline assignment: CDR1 SGHVS and CDR2 FQNEAQ. DNA for the CDR3: TGTGCCAGCAGCCAAGGGGATCGAGCTTTCTTT. Its translation is CASSQGDRAFF.

The chain employs TRBV9 and TRBJ1-2; tentative D call: TRBD1 (5 bases). The CDR3 contains 17 residues. CDR1 and CDR2 from the germline V gene are SGDLS and YYNGEE. Trimming shortened V by 0 bases and J by 6 bases, and 21 bases separated the two germline ends. This CDR3 is CASSVETGREGMNGYTF. The DNA for the CDR3 is TGTGCCAGCAGCGTAGAAACGGGCAGGGAAGGTATGAATGGCTACACCTTC.

The chain uses TRBV10-3 and TRBJ2-7; D might be TRBD2 (6 bases). CDR1 is ENHRY, CDR2 SYGVKD, per germline. Trimming removed 3 bases at V and 1 base at J, with 16 bases between. The CDR3 has 16 residues. The CDR3 DNA reads TGTGCCATCAGTGATCCGTGGGCGGGACCATCCTACGAGCAGTACTTC. It is translated as CAISDPWAGPSYEQYF.

V usage is TRBV21-1 and J usage is TRBJ2-3; the table calls TRBD2, which could not be checked here. TRBV21-1 is a pseudogene segment. The CDR3 is 19 residues long. The CDR3, as DNA: TGTGCCAGCAGCAAAGGAGGGACTAGCGGGAGGCGCCTTAAAGATACGCAGTATTTT. Translation: CASSKGGTSGRRLKDTQYF.

Of note for this clone: At the DNA level, this CDR3 is encoded by other sequences in the same sample as well. This rearrangement joins TRBV24-1 to TRBJ1-2; D unclear. V lost 1 base to trimming and J lost 6 bases, with 8 bases between them. Germline assignment: CDR1 KGHDR and CDR2 SFDVKD. The CDR3 runs 13 residues. The CDR3 sequence: CATSDFNSDGYTF. CDR3 DNA sequence: TGTGCCACCAGTGATTTTAACAGCGATGGCTACACCTTC.

The CDR3: CASGPTPGGKGNTEAFF. The CDR3 nucleotides are TGTGCTAGTGGTCCTACCCCAGGGGGCAAGGGGAACACTGAAGCTTTCTTT. V is TRBV12-5 and J is TRBJ1-1; 8 nucleotides align to TRBD1. From germline, CDR1 is LGHNT and CDR2 FRNRAP. V was pared by 5 bases and J by 1 base, with 12 bases of the junction left unmatched. This CDR3 region has 17 residues.

This chain uses TRBV10-3 with TRBJ1-2, with a possible D match to TRBD1 (5 bases). In germline, CDR1 is ENHRY, CDR2 SYGVKD. CDR3 size: 13 residues. The CDR3 loop is CAMGDAVDYGYTF. CDR3 bases: TGTGCAATGGGGGACGCTGTAGACTATGGCTACACCTTC.

The CDR3 region is CASSLSGTFSYEQYF. In nucleotides, the CDR3 is TGTGCCAGCAGTTTATCGGGGACGTTTTCCTACGAGCAGTACTTC. V is TRBV28 and J is TRBJ2-7; D assignment may be TRBD1 or TRBD2 (5 bases each). Trimming left V 1 base short and J 1 base short, with 11 bases between. In germline, CDR1 is MDHEN, CDR2 SYDVKM. This CDR3 comprises 15 residues.